This TCR beta chain comes out of a study of early stage breast cancer tumors. Overall study context: Eight or nine ER+/PR+/HER2- tumors were invasive ductal; a few were invasive lobular.

Each sample had two DNA replicates, around 0.53 ug blood or approximately 1.5 ug tissue. The repertoire was sequenced with immunoSEQ multiplex PCR; TCRdb's copy has only in-frame clones and lacks some. Among 69,000 or so clones, approximately 80% were seen once, and the ten largest hold around 5%. CDR1 is SEHNR, CDR2 FQNEAQ, per germline (reference sequence). With 3 bases clipped from V and 5 bases from J, the junction kept 9 bases outside the gene matches. The CDR3 has 15 amino acids. Notes on this clone: Its antigen is still unknown.

Points from the study as a whole: Comparing each tissue with blood distinguished tumor from normal in 14 of 16 patients.

The sequenced material came from blood. V and J are TRBV7-9 and TRBJ2-7; 8 bases agree with TRBD2. The receptor comes from a person aged 35-49 years with breast cancer. The CDR3 spells CASSFTQRESHEQYF. CDR3 coding DNA: TGTGCCAGCAGCTTTACCCAGCGGGAGTCCCACGAGCAGTACTTC. The whole variable domain, remainder taken from reference TRBV7-9 and TRBJ2-7, is DTGVSQNPRHKITKRGQNVTFRCDPISEHNRLYWYRQTLGQGPEFLTYFQNEAQLEKSRLLSDRFSAERPKGSFSTLEIQRTEQGDSAMYLCASSFTQRESHEQYFGPGTRLTVT.